Below are 13 T cell receptor beta chains sequenced from a single sample in a study of long-term antiretroviral therapy in people with HIV. The authors ran the immunoSEQ assay, v3.0, at survey level. Using immunoSEQ multiplex PCR, the repertoire was profiled, and TCRdb retains in-frame clones only, with some absent. The table shows some 30,000 clones, with roughly 87% occurring only once. Specimen: unsorted PBMCs, collected 2 years after starting antiretroviral therapy. All receptors derive from a man aged 45-65 years with HIV.

The rearrangement uses TRBV9 and TRBJ2-3; 7 bases are shared with TRBD2. V lost 2 bases, J lost 6 bases, and 6 bases stayed unmatched. CDR1 is SGDLS and CDR2 is YYNGEE in the germline V gene. The CDR3 is 14 residues long. As DNA, the CDR3 is TGTGCCAGCAGCGTCACTACACTAGCGGATACGCAGTATTTT. Amino acids: CASSVTTLADTQYF.

The genes are TRBV5-1 and TRBJ1-2, with D maybe TRBD1 (5 bases). This CDR3 spans 16 amino acids. The germline V gene encodes CDR1 SGHRS and CDR2 YFSETQ. The V gene lost 3 bases and the J gene lost 6 bases, with 21 bases spanning the gap. In DNA form, the CDR3 reads TGCGCCAGCAGCTCAACATTACCTGTCGGGACTAATGGCTACACCTTC. This gives the protein CASSSTLPVGTNGYTF.

J is TRBJ1-1 and V is TRBV15; 9 bases agree with TRBD1. Germline CDR1 reads LNHNV; CDR2 reads YYDKDF (reference sequence). J was trimmed by 6 bases and V by 1 base; bases with no gene match: 15. This CDR3 region has 18 residues. CDR3 sequence: CATSRAYLRDRARAEAFF. The CDR3 DNA sequence: TGTGCCACCAGCAGAGCCTATCTCCGGGACAGGGCAAGGGCTGAAGCTTTCTTT.

This clone was detected once. V and J are TRBV4-3 and TRBJ1-1; possibly TRBD1 for D (6 bases). Between the trimmed V and J ends, which lost 0 bases and 6 bases, there was a span of 26 bases. The CDR3 has 19 amino acids. In germline, CDR1 is LGHNA, CDR2 YSLEER. DNA of the CDR3: TGCGCCAGCAGCCAAGAAGAAAGATGGGGGCCGACAGATTTCGCTGAAGCTTTCTTT. Amino acid sequence: CASSQEERWGPTDFAEAFF.

The chain is built from TRBV10-3 and TRBJ1-1; D not certain. Germline loops: CDR1 ENHRY, CDR2 SYGVKD. The CDR3 is 13 residues long. V was cut by 3 bases and J by 1 base, with 6 bases left in between. The CDR3 here is CAISDGWNTEAFF. The CDR3 coding sequence is TGTGCCATCAGTGATGGATGGAACACTGAAGCTTTCTTT.

V is TRBV7-2 and J is TRBJ2-2; D perhaps matches TRBD1 (6 bases). Trimming removed 4 bases from V and 6 bases from J, with 15 bases in between. This CDR3 has 15 amino acids. Germline V gene data show CDR1 as SGHTA and CDR2 as FQGNSA. CDR3 sequence (DNA): TGTGCCAGCAGCTCAAACCCCGCAGGGGCCGGGGAGCTGTTTTTT. It translates to CASSSNPAGAGELFF.

The V call is TRBV5-1, the J call TRBJ2-7, with D possibly matching TRBD2 (6 bases). Germline assignment: CDR1 SGHRS and CDR2 YFSETQ. V shed 5 bases and J shed 6 bases, with 18 bases lying between them. The CDR3 consists of 14 residues. CDR3 protein: CASRPLAGSLEQYF. Written as DNA, the CDR3 is TGCGCCAGCAGGCCCCTTGCGGGATCTCTCGAGCAGTACTTC.

The rearrangement joins TRBV18 to TRBJ2-7; TRBD1 matches 7 bases. The CDR3 runs to 13 residues. Trimming removed 8 bases from V and 2 bases from J; junction bases left unmatched: 6. Per the germline V gene, CDR1 is KGHSH and CDR2 is LQKENI. CDR3 residues: CASRLTGAYEQYF. Here the CDR3 DNA reads TGTGCCAGCCGTCTAACAGGGGCCTACGAGCAGTACTTC.

The chain is built from TRBV19 and TRBJ1-1; D remains unclear. The germline CDR1 and CDR2 sequences are LNHDA and SQIVND (reference sequence). The V and J ends lost 5 bases and 6 bases respectively, with 16 bases between them. The CDR3 is 14 amino acids. The CDR3 protein is CASSEFDRSAEAFF. The CDR3 nucleotides read TGTGCCAGTAGTGAGTTTGACCGCTCGGCTGAAGCTTTCTTT.

The chain uses TRBV6-5 and TRBJ1-6; 10 positions match TRBD1. CDR3 size: 15 residues. V lost 8 bases, J lost 9 bases, and 10 bases stayed unmatched. Germline V gene data show CDR1 as MNHEY and CDR2 as SVGAGI. CDR3 in amino acids: CASLKGTGDGSPLHF. The CDR3 DNA is TGTGCCAGCTTGAAAGGGACAGGGGATGGTTCACCCCTCCACTTT.

The chain employs TRBV7-2 and TRBJ1-5; D uncertain. V was trimmed by 6 bases and J by 5 bases, leaving 20 bases between them. Germline assignment: CDR1 SGHTA and CDR2 FQGNSA. This CDR3 is 16 amino acids long. CDR3 region: CASSPVLGGEDQPQHF. The CDR3 DNA sequence: TGTGCCAGCAGTCCTGTTTTGGGAGGTGAGGATCAGCCCCAGCATTTT. The variable domain in full, with the rest retrieved from reference TRBV7-2 and TRBJ1-5, is GAGVSQSPSNKVTEKGKDVELRCDPISGHTALYWYRQSLGQGLEFLIYFQGNSAPDKSGLPSDRFSAERTGGSVSTLTIQRTQQEDSAVYLCASSPVLGGEDQPQHFGDGTRLSIL.

CDR3 DNA: TGTGCCAGCAGCAAAGGGGTGGGGGTCATGAACACTGAAGCTTTCTTT. This encodes CASSKGVGVMNTEAFF. The chain combines TRBV21-1 with TRBJ1-1. TRBV21-1 is labeled a pseudogene. The CDR3 has 16 residues.

This chain joins TRBV18 and TRBJ2-2; 10 bases match TRBD2. The V gene's germline CDR1 is KGHSH and CDR2 LQKENI. The CDR3 has 15 amino acids. V lost 2 bases and J lost 3; bases outside the gene matches: 0. CDR3 protein: CASSPGLADTGELFF. In DNA, the CDR3 is TGTGCCAGCTCACCAGGACTAGCGGACACCGGGGAGCTGTTTTTT.